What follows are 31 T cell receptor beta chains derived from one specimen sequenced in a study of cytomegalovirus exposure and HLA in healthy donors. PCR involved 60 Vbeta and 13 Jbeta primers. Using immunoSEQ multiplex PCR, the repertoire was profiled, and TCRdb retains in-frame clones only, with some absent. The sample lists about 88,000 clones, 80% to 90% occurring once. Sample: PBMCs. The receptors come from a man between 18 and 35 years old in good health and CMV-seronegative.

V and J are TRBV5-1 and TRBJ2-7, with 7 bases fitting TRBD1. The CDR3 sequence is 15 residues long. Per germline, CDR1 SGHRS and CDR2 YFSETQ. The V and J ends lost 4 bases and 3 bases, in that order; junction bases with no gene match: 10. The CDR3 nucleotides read TGCGCCAGCAGCCACACAGGAAGGGGGCTCTACGAGCAGTACTTC. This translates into CASSHTGRGLYEQYF.

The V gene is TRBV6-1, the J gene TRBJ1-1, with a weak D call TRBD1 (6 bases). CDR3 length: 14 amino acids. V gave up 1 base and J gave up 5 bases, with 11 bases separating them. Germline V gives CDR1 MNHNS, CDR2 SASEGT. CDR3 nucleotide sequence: TGTGCCAGCAGTGAAGGAGGGGGTCCGACTGAAGCTTTCTTT. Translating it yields CASSEGGGPTEAFF.

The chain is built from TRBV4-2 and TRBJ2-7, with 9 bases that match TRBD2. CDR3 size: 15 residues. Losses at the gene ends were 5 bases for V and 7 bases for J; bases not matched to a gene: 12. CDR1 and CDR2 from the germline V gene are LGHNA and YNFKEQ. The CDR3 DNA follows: TGTGCCAGCAGCGGTCGCGCGGGAGGGCCGGAGGAGCAGTACTTC. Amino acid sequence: CASSGRAGGPEEQYF.

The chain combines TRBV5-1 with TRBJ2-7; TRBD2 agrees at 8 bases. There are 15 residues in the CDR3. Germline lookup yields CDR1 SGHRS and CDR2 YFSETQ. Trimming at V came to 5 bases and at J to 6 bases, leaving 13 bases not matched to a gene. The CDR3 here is CASSTFPGLVFEQYF. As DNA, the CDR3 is TGCGCCAGCAGTACGTTTCCGGGACTAGTTTTCGAGCAGTACTTC.

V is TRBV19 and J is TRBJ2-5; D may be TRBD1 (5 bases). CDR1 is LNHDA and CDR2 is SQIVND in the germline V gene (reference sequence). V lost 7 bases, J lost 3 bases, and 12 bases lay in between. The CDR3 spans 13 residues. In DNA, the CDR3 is TGTGCCAGTAATCAGGGCCGAAAAGAGACCCAGTACTTC. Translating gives CASNQGRKETQYF.

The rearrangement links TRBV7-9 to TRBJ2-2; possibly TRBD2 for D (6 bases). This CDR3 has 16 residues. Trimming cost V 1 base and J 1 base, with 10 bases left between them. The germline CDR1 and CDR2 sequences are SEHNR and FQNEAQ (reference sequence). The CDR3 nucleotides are TGTGCCAGCAGCTTAGGGGGAGGCGGGAACACCGGGGAGCTGTTTTTT. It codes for CASSLGGGGNTGELFF. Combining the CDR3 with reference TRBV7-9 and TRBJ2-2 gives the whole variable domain DTGVSQNPRHKITKRGQNVTFRCDPISEHNRLYWYRQTLGQGPEFLTYFQNEAQLEKSRLLSDRFSAERPKGSFSTLEIQRTEQGDSAMYLCASSLGGGGNTGELFFGEGSRLTVL.

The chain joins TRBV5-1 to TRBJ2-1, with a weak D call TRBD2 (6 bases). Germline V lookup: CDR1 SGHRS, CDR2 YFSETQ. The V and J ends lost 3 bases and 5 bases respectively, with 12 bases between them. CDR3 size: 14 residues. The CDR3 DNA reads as TGCGCCAGCAGCTGGGGGACTCCCGACAATGAGCAGTTCTTC. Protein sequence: CASSWGTPDNEQFF.

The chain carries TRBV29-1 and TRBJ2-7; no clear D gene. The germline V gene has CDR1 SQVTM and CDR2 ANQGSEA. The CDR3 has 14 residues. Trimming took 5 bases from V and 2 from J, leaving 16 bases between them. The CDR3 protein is CSVIIAIFPYEQYF. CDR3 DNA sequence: TGCAGCGTTATAATAGCAATCTTTCCCTACGAGCAGTACTTC.

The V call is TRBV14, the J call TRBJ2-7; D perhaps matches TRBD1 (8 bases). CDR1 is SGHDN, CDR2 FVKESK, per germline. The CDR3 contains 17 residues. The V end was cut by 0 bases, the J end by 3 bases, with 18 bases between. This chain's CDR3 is CASSQDAGAGGSYEQYF. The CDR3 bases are TGTGCCAGCAGCCAAGATGCGGGGGCAGGGGGCAGCTACGAGCAGTACTTC.

In DNA form, the CDR3 reads TGTGCCAGCAGCCCGGTGGAGAGCTACGAGCAGTACTTC. Translation: CASSPVESYEQYF. V gene TRBV5-4 combines with J gene TRBJ2-7; D is unclear. Trimming left V 4 bases short and J 3 bases short, with 11 bases between. Germline V gene data show CDR1 as SGHNT and CDR2 as YYREEE (reference sequence). The CDR3 length is 13 residues.

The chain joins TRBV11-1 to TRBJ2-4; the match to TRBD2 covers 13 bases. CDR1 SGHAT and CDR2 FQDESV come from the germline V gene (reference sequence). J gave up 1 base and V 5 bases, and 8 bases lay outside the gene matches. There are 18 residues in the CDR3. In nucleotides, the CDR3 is TGTGCCAGCAGCCCAAGGACTAGCGGGAGTTATGCCAAAAACATTCAGTACTTC. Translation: CASSPRTSGSYAKNIQYF.

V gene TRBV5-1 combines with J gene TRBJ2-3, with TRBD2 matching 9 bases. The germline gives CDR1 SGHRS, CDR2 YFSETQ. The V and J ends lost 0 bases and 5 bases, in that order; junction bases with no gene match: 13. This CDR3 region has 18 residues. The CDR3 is CASSLGGSGSLAGDTQYF. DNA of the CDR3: TGCGCCAGCAGCTTGGGGGGTAGCGGGAGCCTGGCGGGAGATACGCAGTATTTT.

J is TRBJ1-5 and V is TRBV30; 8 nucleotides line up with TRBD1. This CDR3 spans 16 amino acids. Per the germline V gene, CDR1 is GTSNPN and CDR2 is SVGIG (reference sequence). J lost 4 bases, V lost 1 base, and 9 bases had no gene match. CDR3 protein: CAWSDPGTGTNQPQHF. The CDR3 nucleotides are TGTGCCTGGAGTGATCCCGGGACAGGAACAAATCAGCCCCAGCATTTT.

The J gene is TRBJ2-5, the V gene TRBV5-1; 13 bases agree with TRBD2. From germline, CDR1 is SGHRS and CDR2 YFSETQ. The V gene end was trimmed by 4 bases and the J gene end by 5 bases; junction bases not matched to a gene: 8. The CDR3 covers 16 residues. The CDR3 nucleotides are TGCGCCAGCAGCCGCGGACTAGCGGGAGAGTTGGAGACCCAGTACTTC. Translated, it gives CASSRGLAGELETQYF.

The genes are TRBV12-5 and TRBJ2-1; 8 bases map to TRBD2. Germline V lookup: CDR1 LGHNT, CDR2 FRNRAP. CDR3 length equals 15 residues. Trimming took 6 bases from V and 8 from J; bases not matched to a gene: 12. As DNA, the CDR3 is TGTGCTAGTGGGATGGGGACTAGTGGGTTCGATGAGCAGTTCTTC. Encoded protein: CASGMGTSGFDEQFF.

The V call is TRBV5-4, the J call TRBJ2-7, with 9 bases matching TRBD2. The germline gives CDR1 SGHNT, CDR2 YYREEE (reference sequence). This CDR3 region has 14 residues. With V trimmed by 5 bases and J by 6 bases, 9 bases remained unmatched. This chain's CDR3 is CASSPRGGRGEQYF. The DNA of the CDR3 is TGTGCCAGCAGTCCGCGGGGGGGGAGGGGCGAGCAGTACTTC.

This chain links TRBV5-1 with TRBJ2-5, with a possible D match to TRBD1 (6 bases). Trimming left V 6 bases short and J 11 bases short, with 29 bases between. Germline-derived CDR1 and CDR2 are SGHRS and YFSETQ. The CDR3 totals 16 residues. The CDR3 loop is CASKVTGGPTPGEQYF. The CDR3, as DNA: TGCGCCAGCAAAGTCACCGGCGGACCAACCCCAGGGGAGCAGTACTTC.

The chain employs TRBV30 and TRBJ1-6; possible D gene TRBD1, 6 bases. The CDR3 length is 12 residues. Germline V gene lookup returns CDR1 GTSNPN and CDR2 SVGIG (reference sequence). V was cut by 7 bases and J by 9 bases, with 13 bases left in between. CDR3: CALNRDLSPLHF. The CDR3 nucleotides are TGTGCCTTAAACAGGGATCTTTCACCCCTCCACTTT.

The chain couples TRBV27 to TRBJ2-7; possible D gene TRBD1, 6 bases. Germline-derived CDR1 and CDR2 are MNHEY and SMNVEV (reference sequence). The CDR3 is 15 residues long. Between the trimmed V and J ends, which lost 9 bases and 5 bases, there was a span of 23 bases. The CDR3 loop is CASSMWGSGENEQYF. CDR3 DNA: TGTGCCAGTAGCATGTGGGGGTCAGGGGAAAACGAGCAGTACTTC.

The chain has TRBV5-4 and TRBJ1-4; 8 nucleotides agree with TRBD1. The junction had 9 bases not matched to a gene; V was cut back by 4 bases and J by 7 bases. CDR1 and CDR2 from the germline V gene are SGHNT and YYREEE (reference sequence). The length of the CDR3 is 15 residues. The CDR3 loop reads CASSANRGDGEKLFF. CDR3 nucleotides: TGTGCCAGCAGCGCTAACAGGGGGGACGGTGAAAAACTGTTTTTT.

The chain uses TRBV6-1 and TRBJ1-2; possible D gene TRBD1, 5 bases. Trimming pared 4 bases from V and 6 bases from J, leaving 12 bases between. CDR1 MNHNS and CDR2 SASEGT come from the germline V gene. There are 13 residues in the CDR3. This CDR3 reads CASSGDRKNGYTF. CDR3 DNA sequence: TGTGCCAGCAGTGGTGACAGAAAAAATGGCTACACCTTC.

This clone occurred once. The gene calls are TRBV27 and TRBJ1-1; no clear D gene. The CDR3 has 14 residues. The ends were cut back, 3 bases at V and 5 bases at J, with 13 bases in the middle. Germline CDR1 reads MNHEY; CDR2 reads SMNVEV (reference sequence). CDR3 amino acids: CASSFRGGETEAFF. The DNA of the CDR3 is TGTGCCAGCAGTTTCCGGGGTGGTGAAACTGAAGCTTTCTTT.

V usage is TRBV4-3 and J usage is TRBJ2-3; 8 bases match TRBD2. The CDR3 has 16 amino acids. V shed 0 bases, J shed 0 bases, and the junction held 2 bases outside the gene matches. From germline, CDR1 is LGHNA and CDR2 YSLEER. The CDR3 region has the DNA TGCGCCAGCAGCCAAGATAGCGGGACTAGCACAGATACGCAGTATTTT. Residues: CASSQDSGTSTDTQYF.

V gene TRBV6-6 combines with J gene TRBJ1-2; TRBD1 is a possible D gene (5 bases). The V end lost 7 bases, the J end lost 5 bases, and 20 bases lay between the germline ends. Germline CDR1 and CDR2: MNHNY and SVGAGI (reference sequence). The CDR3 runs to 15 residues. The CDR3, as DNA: TGTGCCAGCACCTTCACGAGCGGGGGAGGTTATGGCTACACCTTC. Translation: CASTFTSGGGYGYTF.

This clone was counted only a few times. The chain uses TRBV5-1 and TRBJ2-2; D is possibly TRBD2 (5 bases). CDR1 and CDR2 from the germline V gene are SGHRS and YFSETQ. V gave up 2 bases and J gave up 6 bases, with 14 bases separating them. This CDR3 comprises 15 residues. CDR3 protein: CASSFTGKVAGELFF. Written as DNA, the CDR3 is TGCGCCAGCAGCTTCACGGGAAAGGTGGCCGGGGAGCTGTTTTTT. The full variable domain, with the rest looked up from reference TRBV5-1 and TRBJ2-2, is KAGVTQTPRYLIKTRGQQVTLSCSPISGHRSVSWYQQTPGQGLQFLFEYFSETQRNKGNFPGRFSGRQFSNSRSEMNVSTLELGDSALYLCASSFTGKVAGELFFGEGSRLTVL.

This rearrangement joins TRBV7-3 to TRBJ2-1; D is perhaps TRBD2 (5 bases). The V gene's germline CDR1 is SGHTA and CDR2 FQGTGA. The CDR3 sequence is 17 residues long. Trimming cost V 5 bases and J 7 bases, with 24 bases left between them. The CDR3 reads CASSQSPFRGIGNEQFF. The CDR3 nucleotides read TGTGCCAGCAGCCAATCCCCATTTAGAGGGATAGGGAATGAGCAGTTCTTC.

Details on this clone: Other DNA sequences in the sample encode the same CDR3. The CDR3 bases are TGTGCCAGCAGCCGGGAGCCCTCCTACGAGCAGTACTTC. This gives the protein CASSREPSYEQYF. The chain employs TRBV28 and TRBJ2-7; the D gene is possibly TRBD2 (6 bases). Between the trimmed V and J ends, which lost 6 bases and 0 bases, there was a span of 9 bases. CDR1 and CDR2 (germline): MDHEN, SYDVKM. There are 13 residues in the CDR3.

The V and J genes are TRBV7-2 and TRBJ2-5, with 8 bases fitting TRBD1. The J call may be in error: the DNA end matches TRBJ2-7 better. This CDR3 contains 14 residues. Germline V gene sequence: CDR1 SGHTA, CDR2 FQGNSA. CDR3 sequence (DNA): TGTGCCAGCAGCAAGGACAGGGCTTTGGACGAGCAGTACTTC. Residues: CASSKDRALDEQYF.

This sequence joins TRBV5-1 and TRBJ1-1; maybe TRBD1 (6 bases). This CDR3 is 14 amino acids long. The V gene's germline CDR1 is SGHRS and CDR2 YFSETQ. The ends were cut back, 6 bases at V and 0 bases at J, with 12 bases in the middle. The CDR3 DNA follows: TGCGCCAGCACGACCGGGACACTGAACACTGAAGCTTTCTTT. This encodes CASTTGTLNTEAFF.

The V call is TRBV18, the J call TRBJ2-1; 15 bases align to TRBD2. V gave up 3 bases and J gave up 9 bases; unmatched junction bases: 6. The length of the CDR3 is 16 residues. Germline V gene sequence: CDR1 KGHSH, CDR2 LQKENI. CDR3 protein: CASSPRTSGRAREQFF. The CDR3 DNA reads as TGTGCCAGCTCACCCCGGACTAGCGGGAGGGCCCGTGAGCAGTTCTTC.

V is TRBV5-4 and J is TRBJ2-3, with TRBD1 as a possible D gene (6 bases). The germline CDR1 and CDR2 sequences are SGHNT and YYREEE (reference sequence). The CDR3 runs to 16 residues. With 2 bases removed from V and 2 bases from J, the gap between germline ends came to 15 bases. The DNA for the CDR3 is TGTGCCAGCAGCTTTCCAGGGGCTTTCCCCACAGATACGCAGTATTTT. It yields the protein CASSFPGAFPTDTQYF.